This T cell receptor beta chain was captured by sequencing in a study of T cell changes during pregnancy in multiple sclerosis. Data came from immunoSEQ multiplex PCR; TCRdb stores just in-frame clones and leaves some out. This table holds over 70,000 clones, around 90% found once. Germline CDR1 reads LNHNV; CDR2 reads YYDKDF (reference sequence). The CDR3 has 17 residues. V shed 1 base and J shed 0 bases, with 12 bases lying between them. This sequence joins TRBV15 and TRBJ1-4; tentative D call: TRBD1 (5 bases). The sample in question was peripheral blood, obtained in the first trimester of pregnancy. This sequence originates from a female donor in good health, enrolled as a control in a pregnancy study. The CDR3 sequence is CATSRVPRAATNEKLFF. The CDR3 DNA follows: TGTGCCACCAGCAGAGTGCCCAGGGCCGCAACTAATGAAAAACTGTTTTTT.